The next 19 T cell receptor beta chains were all read from a single sample in a study of cytomegalovirus exposure and HLA in healthy donors. A multiplex PCR was run with 60 Vbeta primers and 13 Jbeta primers. Profiling relied on immunoSEQ multiplex PCR, and the TCRdb table lists in-frame clones only, not all of them. The repertoire consists of under 200,000 clones, with approximately 70% occurring once and the leading ten covering 1.5% to 2%. Sequencing was done on a sample of PBMCs. The receptors here all came from a woman in her thirties in good health and CMV-seronegative.

V and J are TRBV28 and TRBJ1-5; D is perhaps TRBD1 (6 bases). Germline V CDR1 and CDR2: MDHEN, SYDVKM. This CDR3 has 15 amino acids. V dropped 3 bases and J dropped 7 bases, with 16 bases sitting between them. The CDR3 DNA reads TGTGCCAGCAGTTTCGGGGGGCACGGTTTCCAGCCCCAGCATTTT. Translation: CASSFGGHGFQPQHF.

The rearrangement links TRBV6-5 to TRBJ1-1, with 9 bases lining up with TRBD1. V was clipped by 5 bases and J by 3 bases; unmatched bases: 7. The CDR3 totals 15 residues. Per germline, CDR1 MNHEY and CDR2 SVGAGI. CDR3 sequence (DNA): TGTGCCAGCAGTCGGGACAGGGTCGGGGACACTGAAGCTTTCTTT. It is translated as CASSRDRVGDTEAFF.

The genes are TRBV10-3 and TRBJ2-1, with TRBD2 matching over 14 bases. The CDR3 runs 17 residues. V was clipped by 5 bases and J by 9 bases; unmatched bases: 12. The germline V gene encodes CDR1 ENHRY and CDR2 SYGVKD. The CDR3 nucleotides read TGTGCCATCAGTCTCACGACTAGCGGGAGGGTAGGCACTGAGCAGTTCTTC. It encodes CAISLTTSGRVGTEQFF.

This clone was seen once. The genes are TRBV5-6 and TRBJ2-3, with D unresolved. CDR3 length: 15 residues. V was shortened by 4 bases and J by 6 bases, with 18 bases between the two germline ends. In germline, CDR1 is SGHDT, CDR2 YYEEEE. DNA for the CDR3: TGTGCCAGCAGCCTGCTCCCTAGAAGTGATGATACGCAGTATTTT. Residues: CASSLLPRSDDTQYF.

The chain recombines TRBV7-9 with TRBJ1-1; the D gene is possibly TRBD1 (5 bases). The CDR3 is 19 residues long. The germline gives CDR1 SEHNR, CDR2 FQNEAQ (reference sequence). V was shortened by 2 bases and J by 1 base, with 23 bases between the two germline ends. The CDR3 loop is CASSLIVCPEGLKNTEAFF. Written as DNA, the CDR3 is TGTGCCAGCAGCTTAATAGTTTGCCCGGAGGGACTGAAGAACACTGAAGCTTTCTTT.

The chain links TRBV10-1 to TRBJ2-3; 8 bases are a match to TRBD2. V lost 5 bases, J lost 0 bases, and 10 bases stayed unmatched. The CDR3 is made up of 17 amino acids. Per the germline V gene, CDR1 is WNHNN and CDR2 is SYGVQD (reference sequence). The CDR3 sequence: CASSPPSGGPSTDTQYF. The CDR3 nucleotides are TGCGCCAGCAGTCCACCTTCGGGAGGGCCTAGCACAGATACGCAGTATTTT.

The chain carries TRBV4-3 and TRBJ2-1; 10 bases agree with TRBD2. The trim removed 0 bases at V and 8 bases at J, leaving 10 bases unmatched. From germline, CDR1 is LGHNA and CDR2 YSLEER. This CDR3 has 17 residues. This chain's CDR3 is CASSQDRSSGSFYEQFF. DNA of the CDR3: TGCGCCAGCAGCCAAGATCGATCTAGCGGGAGTTTTTATGAGCAGTTCTTC.

This chain joins TRBV30 and TRBJ2-1, with 7 positions matching TRBD1. CDR1 is GTSNPN and CDR2 is SVGIG in the germline V gene (reference sequence). This CDR3 is built from 13 residues. J gave up 4 bases and V 4 bases, and 4 bases lay outside the gene matches. The CDR3 DNA reads as TGTGCCTGGAAGGGGGCGGTTTACAATGAGCAGTTCTTC. Its translation is CAWKGAVYNEQFF.

The V gene is TRBV6-5, the J gene TRBJ1-6, with a weak D call TRBD1 (5 bases). The CDR3 is 12 amino acids. V was pared by 5 bases and J by 7 bases, with 6 bases between. CDR1 and CDR2 (germline): MNHEY, SVGAGI. CDR3 residues: CASSRQNSPLHF. CDR3 nucleotides: TGTGCCAGCAGTCGACAGAATTCACCCCTCCACTTT.

The chain is built from TRBV29-1 and TRBJ1-5; 9 bases align to TRBD1. The germline CDR1 and CDR2 sequences are SQVTM and ANQGSEA. V lost 7 bases and J lost 3; bases outside the gene matches: 4. The CDR3 runs 13 residues. This CDR3 reads CSAGTGINQPQHF. The CDR3 DNA follows: TGCAGCGCCGGGACAGGGATCAATCAGCCCCAGCATTTT.

V gene TRBV5-1 combines with J gene TRBJ2-2, with TRBD1 matching over 9 bases. J was trimmed by 1 base and V by 5 bases; bases with no gene match: 6. The CDR3 contains 16 residues. CDR1 is SGHRS, CDR2 YFSETQ, per germline. The CDR3 is CASSPDRGLNTGELFF. CDR3 in DNA: TGCGCCAGCAGTCCGGACAGGGGCCTGAACACCGGGGAGCTGTTTTTT.

This clone was seen a few times. V usage is TRBV5-1 and J usage is TRBJ2-1; 12 bases fit TRBD2. V was pared by 0 bases and J by 6 bases, with 4 bases of the junction left unmatched. Germline loops: CDR1 SGHRS, CDR2 YFSETQ. This CDR3 has 16 amino acids. The CDR3 here is CASSLVLAGGSNEQFF. The CDR3 bases are TGCGCCAGCAGCTTGGTCCTAGCGGGAGGGAGCAATGAGCAGTTCTTC.

This clone has more than one count but fewer than ten. The chain employs TRBV6-4 and TRBJ1-1; 7 bases are shared with TRBD1. V was clipped by 9 bases and J by 4 bases; unmatched bases: 8. This CDR3 is 13 amino acids long. The germline gives CDR1 MRHNA, CDR2 SNTAGT. The CDR3 protein is CASKGGEGTEAFF. Written as DNA, the CDR3 is TGTGCCAGTAAAGGGGGCGAAGGCACTGAAGCTTTCTTT.

This chain connects TRBV6-1 to TRBJ2-3; D unclear. The germline V gene has CDR1 MNHNS and CDR2 SASEGT. This CDR3 is built from 13 residues. V lost 9 bases and J 2 bases, leaving 12 bases between the germline ends. CDR3 DNA sequence: TGTGCCAGTCAAAGGAGCCCCACAGATACGCAGTATTTT. It is translated as CASQRSPTDTQYF.

The chain links TRBV5-1 to TRBJ1-4, with a weak D call TRBD1 (6 bases). The CDR3 has 16 amino acids. With 6 bases removed from V and 11 bases from J, the gap between germline ends came to 26 bases. From germline, CDR1 is SGHRS and CDR2 YFSETQ. This chain's CDR3 is CASTNGPGTPAEKLFF. Written as DNA, the CDR3 is TGCGCCAGCACCAATGGGCCCGGGACACCAGCGGAGAAACTGTTTTTT.

The chain carries TRBV27 and TRBJ1-1; TRBD1 agrees at 9 bases. Germline CDR1 and CDR2: MNHEY and SMNVEV (reference sequence). The V gene end was trimmed by 5 bases and the J gene end by 3 bases; junction bases not matched to a gene: 7. This CDR3 contains 15 residues. CDR3 nucleotides: TGTGCCAGCAGTACCGCGGACAGGGGCTACACTGAAGCTTTCTTT. Protein sequence: CASSTADRGYTEAFF.

The J gene is TRBJ1-1, the V gene TRBV30; a weak D match, TRBD1 (5 bases). CDR3 length: 12 amino acids. CDR1 and CDR2 from the germline V gene are GTSNPN and SVGIG (reference sequence). V lost 3 bases and J lost 1, with 6 bases in between. CDR3 DNA: TGTGCCTGGAGAAGGGGGAACACTGAAGCTTTCTTT. This encodes CAWRRGNTEAFF.

This clone has just a few counts. The V and J genes are TRBV4-1 and TRBJ1-2; 11 bases match TRBD1. The CDR3 consists of 15 residues. Trimming removed 1 base from V and 8 bases from J; junction bases left unmatched: 6. Looked up from germline, CDR1 is MGHRA and CDR2 is YSYEKL. CDR3 sequence: CASSQVGQGAGGYTF. The DNA for the CDR3 is TGCGCCAGCAGCCAAGTAGGACAGGGGGCTGGGGGCTACACCTTC.

J is TRBJ2-3 and V is TRBV29-1, with D maybe TRBD2 (5 bases). From germline, CDR1 is SQVTM and CDR2 ANQGSEA. V dropped 6 bases and J dropped 2 bases, with 15 bases sitting between them. The CDR3 contains 14 residues. CDR3: CSVSGGVDTDTQYF. DNA for the CDR3: TGCAGCGTAAGCGGTGGGGTAGACACAGATACGCAGTATTTT.